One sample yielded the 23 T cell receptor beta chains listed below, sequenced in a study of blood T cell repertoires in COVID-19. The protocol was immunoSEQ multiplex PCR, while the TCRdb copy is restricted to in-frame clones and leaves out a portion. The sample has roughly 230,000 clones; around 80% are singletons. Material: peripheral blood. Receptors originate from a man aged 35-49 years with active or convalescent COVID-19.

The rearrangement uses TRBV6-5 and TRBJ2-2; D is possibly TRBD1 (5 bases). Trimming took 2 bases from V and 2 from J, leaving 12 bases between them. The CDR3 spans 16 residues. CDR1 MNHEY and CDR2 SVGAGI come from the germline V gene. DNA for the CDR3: TGTGCCAGCAGTTACCTCAGGGTAGTAAACACCGGGGAGCTGTTTTTT. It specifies CASSYLRVVNTGELFF.

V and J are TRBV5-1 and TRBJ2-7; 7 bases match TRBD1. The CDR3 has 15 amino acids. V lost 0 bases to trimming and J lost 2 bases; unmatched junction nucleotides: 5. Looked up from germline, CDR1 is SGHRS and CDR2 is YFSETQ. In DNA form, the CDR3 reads TGCGCCAGCAGCTTGGTTTCGGGACAGACCTACGAGCAGTACTTC. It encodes CASSLVSGQTYEQYF.

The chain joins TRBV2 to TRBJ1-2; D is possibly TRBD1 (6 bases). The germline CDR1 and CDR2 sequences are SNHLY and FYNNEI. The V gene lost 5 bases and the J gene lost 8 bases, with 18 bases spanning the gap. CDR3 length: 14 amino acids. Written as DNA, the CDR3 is TGTGCCAGCAGTCTAAGGAGCCGGACAGAGGGCTACACCTTC. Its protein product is CASSLRSRTEGYTF.

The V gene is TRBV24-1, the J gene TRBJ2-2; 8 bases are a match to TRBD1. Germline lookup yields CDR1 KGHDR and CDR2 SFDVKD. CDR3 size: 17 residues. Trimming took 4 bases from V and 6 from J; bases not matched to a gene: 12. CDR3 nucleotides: TGTGCCACCAGTGACAACTACGGACAGGGTGGGGCCGGGGAGCTGTTTTTT. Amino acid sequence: CATSDNYGQGGAGELFF.

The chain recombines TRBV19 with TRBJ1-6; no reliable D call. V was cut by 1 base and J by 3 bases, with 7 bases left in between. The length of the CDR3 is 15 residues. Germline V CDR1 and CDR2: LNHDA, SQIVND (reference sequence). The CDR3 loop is CASSIAGSYNSPLHF. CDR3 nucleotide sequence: TGTGCCAGTAGTATAGCCGGGAGCTATAATTCACCCCTCCACTTT.

The CDR3 spells CASSLIQTSGRASEQFF. In DNA form, the CDR3 reads TGTGCCAGCAGCTTAATTCAGACTAGCGGGAGGGCCAGTGAGCAGTTCTTC. The chain employs TRBV7-9 and TRBJ2-1, with 14 bases lining up with TRBD2. With V trimmed by 2 bases and J by 9 bases, 9 bases remained unmatched. The CDR3 runs 17 residues. In germline, CDR1 is SEHNR, CDR2 FQNEAQ (reference sequence). Drawing the rest from reference TRBV7-9 and TRBJ2-1, the complete variable domain is DTGVSQNPRHKITKRGQNVTFRCDPISEHNRLYWYRQTLGQGPEFLTYFQNEAQLEKSRLLSDRFSAERPKGSFSTLEIQRTEQGDSAMYLCASSLIQTSGRASEQFFGPGTRLTVL.

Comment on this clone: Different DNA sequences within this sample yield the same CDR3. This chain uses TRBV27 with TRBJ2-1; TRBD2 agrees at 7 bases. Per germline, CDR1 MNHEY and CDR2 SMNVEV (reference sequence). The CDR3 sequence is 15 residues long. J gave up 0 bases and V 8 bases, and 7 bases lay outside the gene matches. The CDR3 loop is CASGRRGSSYNEQFF. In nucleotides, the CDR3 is TGTGCCAGCGGGCGGCGCGGGAGCTCCTACAATGAGCAGTTCTTC.

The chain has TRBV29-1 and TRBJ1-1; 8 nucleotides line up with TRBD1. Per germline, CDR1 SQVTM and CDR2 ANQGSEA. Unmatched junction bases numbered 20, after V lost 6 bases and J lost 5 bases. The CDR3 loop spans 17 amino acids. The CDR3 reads CSVVFRDRTRRGTEAFF. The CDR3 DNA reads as TGCAGCGTAGTGTTCCGGGACAGGACCCGGCGTGGTACTGAAGCTTTCTTT.

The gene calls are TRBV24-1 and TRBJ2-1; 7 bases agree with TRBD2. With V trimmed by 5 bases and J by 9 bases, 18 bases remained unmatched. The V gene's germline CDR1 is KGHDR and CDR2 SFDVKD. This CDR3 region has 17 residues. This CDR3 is CATSGHWGGEEEGEQFF. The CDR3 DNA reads TGTGCCACCAGTGGCCACTGGGGAGGGGAAGAGGAAGGTGAGCAGTTCTTC.

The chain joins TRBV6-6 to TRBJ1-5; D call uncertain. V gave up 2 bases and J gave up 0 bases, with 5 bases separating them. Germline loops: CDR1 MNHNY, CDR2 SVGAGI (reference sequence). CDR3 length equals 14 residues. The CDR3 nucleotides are TGTGCCAGCAGTTACCCCAGTAGCAATCAGCCCCAGCATTTT. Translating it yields CASSYPSSNQPQHF.

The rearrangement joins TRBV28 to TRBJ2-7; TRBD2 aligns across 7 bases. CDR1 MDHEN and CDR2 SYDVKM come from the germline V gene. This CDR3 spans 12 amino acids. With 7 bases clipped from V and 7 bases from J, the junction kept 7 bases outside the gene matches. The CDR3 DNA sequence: TGTGCCAGCAAGGCGGGAGTGGGGGAGCAGTACTTC. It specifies CASKAGVGEQYF.

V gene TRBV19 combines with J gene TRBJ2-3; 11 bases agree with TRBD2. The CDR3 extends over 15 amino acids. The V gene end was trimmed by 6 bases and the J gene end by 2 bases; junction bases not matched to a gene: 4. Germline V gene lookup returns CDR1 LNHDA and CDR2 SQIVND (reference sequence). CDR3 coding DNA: TGTGCCAGTAGGGATAGCGGGGGGGCCACAGATACGCAGTATTTT. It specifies CASRDSGGATDTQYF.

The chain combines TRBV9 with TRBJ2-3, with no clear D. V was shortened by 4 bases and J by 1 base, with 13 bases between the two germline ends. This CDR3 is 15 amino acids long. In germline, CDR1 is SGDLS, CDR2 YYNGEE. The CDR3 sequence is CASSTTVPGTDTQYF. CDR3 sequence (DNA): TGTGCCAGCAGCACTACTGTTCCAGGCACAGATACGCAGTATTTT.

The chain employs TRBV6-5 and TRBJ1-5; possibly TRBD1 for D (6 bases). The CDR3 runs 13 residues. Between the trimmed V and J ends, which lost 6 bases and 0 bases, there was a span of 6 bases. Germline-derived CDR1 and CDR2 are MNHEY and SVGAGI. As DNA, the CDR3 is TGTGCCAGCAGGGACAGTAGCAATCAGCCCCAGCATTTT. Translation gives CASRDSSNQPQHF.

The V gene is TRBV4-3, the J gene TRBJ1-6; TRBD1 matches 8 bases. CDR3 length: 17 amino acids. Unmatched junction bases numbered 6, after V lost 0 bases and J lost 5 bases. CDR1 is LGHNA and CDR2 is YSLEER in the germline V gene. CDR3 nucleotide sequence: TGCGCCAGCAGCCAAGATACCGAGACAGGGGATAATTCACCCCTCCACTTT. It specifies CASSQDTETGDNSPLHF.

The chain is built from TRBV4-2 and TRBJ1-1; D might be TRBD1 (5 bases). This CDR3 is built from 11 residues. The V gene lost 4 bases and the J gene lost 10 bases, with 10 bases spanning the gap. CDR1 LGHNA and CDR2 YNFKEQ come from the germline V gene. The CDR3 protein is CASSRQFRAFF. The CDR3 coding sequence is TGTGCCAGCAGCCGACAGTTTAGAGCTTTCTTT.

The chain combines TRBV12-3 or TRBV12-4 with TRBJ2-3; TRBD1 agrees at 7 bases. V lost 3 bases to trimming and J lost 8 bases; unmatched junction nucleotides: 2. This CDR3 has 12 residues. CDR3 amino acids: CASSFEGATQYF. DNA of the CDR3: TGTGCCAGCAGTTTCGAGGGGGCTACGCAGTATTTT.

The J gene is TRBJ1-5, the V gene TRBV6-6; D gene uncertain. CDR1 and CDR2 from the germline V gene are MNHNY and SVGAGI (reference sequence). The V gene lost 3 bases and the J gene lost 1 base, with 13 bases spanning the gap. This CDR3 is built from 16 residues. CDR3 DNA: TGTGCCAGCAGTTATAGAGGTAAAGGAAGCAATCAGCCCCAGCATTTT. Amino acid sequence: CASSYRGKGSNQPQHF.

The CDR3 reads CACRDRGIYEQYF. CDR3 coding DNA: TGTGCCTGCCGGGACAGGGGTATCTACGAGCAGTACTTC. This sequence joins TRBV30 and TRBJ2-7; 10 nucleotides match TRBD1. The germline CDR1 and CDR2 sequences are GTSNPN and SVGIG (reference sequence). V dropped 6 bases and J dropped 3; count of bases not matched to a gene: 5. CDR3 size: 13 residues.

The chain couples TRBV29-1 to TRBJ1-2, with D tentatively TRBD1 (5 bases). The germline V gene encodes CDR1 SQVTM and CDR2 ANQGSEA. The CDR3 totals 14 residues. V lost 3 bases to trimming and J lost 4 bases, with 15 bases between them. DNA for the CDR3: TGCAGCGTTGAGGCGGGACGGTCTTTCTATGGCTACACCTTC. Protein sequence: CSVEAGRSFYGYTF.

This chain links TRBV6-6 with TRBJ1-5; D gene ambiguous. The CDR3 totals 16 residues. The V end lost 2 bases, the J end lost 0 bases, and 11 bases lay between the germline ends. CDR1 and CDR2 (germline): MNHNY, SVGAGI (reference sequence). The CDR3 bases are TGTGCCAGCAGTTACGAGGCAGCAGATAGCAATCAGCCCCAGCATTTT. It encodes CASSYEAADSNQPQHF.

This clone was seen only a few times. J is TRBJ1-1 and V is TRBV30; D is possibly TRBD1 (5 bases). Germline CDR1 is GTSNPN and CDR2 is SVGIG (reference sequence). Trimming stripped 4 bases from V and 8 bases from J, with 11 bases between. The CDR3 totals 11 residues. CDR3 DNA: TGTGCCTGGAATCGGAACAGGGAAGCTTTCTTT. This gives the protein CAWNRNREAFF.

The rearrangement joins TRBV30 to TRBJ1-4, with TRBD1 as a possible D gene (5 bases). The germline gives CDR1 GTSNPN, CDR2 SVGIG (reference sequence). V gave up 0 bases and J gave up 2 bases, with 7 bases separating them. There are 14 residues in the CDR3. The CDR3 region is CAWSVGGTNEKLFF. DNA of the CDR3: TGTGCCTGGAGTGTTGGGGGGACTAATGAAAAACTGTTTTTT.